One and the same sample provided the 25 T cell receptor beta chains below, sequenced in a study of shared clonotypes between healthy human individuals. Generated by immunoSEQ multiplex PCR, the TCRdb table keeps only in-frame clones and is missing some. The sample shows 2 million or so clones, 90% to 95% of them seen only once. The sample consisted of naive CD4+ T cells sorted from blood. Subset meaning: CD45RA+ positively selected. The origin of the receptors is a man younger than 35 in good health.

This chain uses TRBV20-1 with TRBJ2-1; 7 nucleotides match TRBD2. The CDR3 runs 11 residues. V gave up 5 bases and J gave up 8 bases; unmatched junction bases: 3. Per germline, CDR1 DFQATT and CDR2 SNEGSKA (reference sequence). This CDR3 is CSAPGGDEQFF. The CDR3, as DNA: TGCAGTGCTCCGGGGGGTGATGAGCAGTTCTTC.

J is TRBJ2-7 and V is TRBV27, with D tentatively TRBD1 (6 bases). The V gene lost 3 bases and the J gene lost 5 bases, with 11 bases spanning the gap. Per germline, CDR1 MNHEY and CDR2 SMNVEV (reference sequence). This CDR3 spans 13 amino acids. CDR3 residues: CASSFDGDNEQYF. DNA of the CDR3: TGTGCCAGCAGTTTTGACGGGGACAACGAGCAGTACTTC.

The rearrangement links TRBV4-3 to TRBJ2-3, with 11 nucleotides matching TRBD2. Germline loops: CDR1 LGHNA, CDR2 YSLEER. CDR3 length: 17 amino acids. J lost 5 bases, V lost 0 bases, and 7 bases had no gene match. As DNA, the CDR3 is TGCGCCAGCAGCCAAGACCGACTAGCGGGGTTCCTAGATACGCAGTATTTT. It specifies CASSQDRLAGFLDTQYF.

The genes are TRBV27 and TRBJ1-6; weak D call: TRBD1 (6 bases). CDR1 MNHEY and CDR2 SMNVEV come from the germline V gene (reference sequence). The CDR3 has 15 amino acids. The ends were cut back, 6 bases at V and 4 bases at J, with 13 bases in the middle. The CDR3 region has the DNA TGTGCCAGCAGCCAGAGGGGGGGGTATAATTCACCCCTCCACTTT. Translation: CASSQRGGYNSPLHF.

This sequence joins TRBV19 and TRBJ1-6, with D hard to call. Germline CDR1 reads LNHDA; CDR2 reads SQIVND (reference sequence). V lost 5 bases to trimming and J lost 11 bases, with 7 bases between them. The CDR3 loop spans 11 amino acids. Written as DNA, the CDR3 is TGTGCCAGTAGTTCAGGTCCACCCCTCCACTTT. Translating it yields CASSSGPPLHF.

The chain employs TRBV9 and TRBJ1-4; TRBD1 matches at 10 bases. The CDR3 consists of 15 residues. CDR1 and CDR2 from the germline V gene are SGDLS and YYNGEE. Losses at the gene ends were 4 bases for V and 6 bases for J; bases not matched to a gene: 6. As DNA, the CDR3 is TGTGCCAGCAGCTACACCGGGACAGGGGATGAAAAACTGTTTTTT. It specifies CASSYTGTGDEKLFF. The full variable domain, its missing parts supplied by reference TRBV9 and TRBJ1-4, is DSGVTQTPKHLITATGQRVTLRCSPRSGDLSVYWYQQSLDQGLQFLIQYYNGEERAKGNILERFSAQQFPDLHSELNLSSLELGDSALYFCASSYTGTGDEKLFFGSGTQLSVL.

This chain joins TRBV10-1 and TRBJ1-1; 7 bases agree with TRBD1. Looked up from germline, CDR1 is WNHNN and CDR2 is SYGVQD (reference sequence). V trimming: 6 bases; J trimming: 0 bases; junction bases outside the gene matches: 4. CDR3 length equals 14 residues. Here the CDR3 DNA reads TGCGCCAGCAGCTTCGACAGGGTGAACACTGAAGCTTTCTTT. It is translated as CASSFDRVNTEAFF.

This chain joins TRBV30 and TRBJ1-1, with D unclear. The germline V gene has CDR1 GTSNPN and CDR2 SVGIG (reference sequence). The CDR3 has 15 residues. V was trimmed by 1 base and J by 1 base, leaving 13 bases between them. In DNA form, the CDR3 reads TGTGCCTGGAGTGGTGGACGTTGGGGGAACACTGAAGCTTTCTTT. Amino acids: CAWSGGRWGNTEAFF.

The chain has TRBV6-1 and TRBJ2-7; D gene unclear. CDR3 size: 14 residues. Trimming removed 6 bases from V and 2 bases from J, with 14 bases in between. Germline CDR1 and CDR2: MNHNS and SASEGT. CDR3 sequence: CASRPPDGTYEQYF. CDR3 DNA: TGTGCCAGCAGGCCCCCGGACGGAACCTACGAGCAGTACTTC.

As to this clone: The same CDR3 can be traced to other DNA sequences in this sample. The chain has TRBV28 and TRBJ2-1, with 7 bases that match TRBD2. Germline V gene sequence: CDR1 MDHEN, CDR2 SYDVKM. After removal of 5 bases from V and 4 bases from J, the junction contained 8 bases not matched to a gene. The length of the CDR3 is 15 residues. CDR3 nucleotide sequence: TGTGCCAGCAGTCTATTAGCGGGCGGTTACAATGAGCAGTTCTTC. Amino acid sequence: CASSLLAGGYNEQFF.

The genes are TRBV30 and TRBJ2-7; TRBD1 agrees at 9 bases. The CDR3 length is 14 residues. J lost 2 bases, V lost 4 bases, and 6 bases had no gene match. From germline, CDR1 is GTSNPN and CDR2 SVGIG (reference sequence). The CDR3, as DNA: TGTGCCTGGACAACGGGACAGGGACCCTACGAGCAGTACTTC. Translated, it gives CAWTTGQGPYEQYF.

CDR3 sequence: CASSLGGQPNSPLHF. The CDR3 nucleotides are TGCGCCAGCAGCTTAGGGGGACAGCCAAATTCACCCCTCCACTTT. This rearrangement joins TRBV5-1 to TRBJ1-6; 7 bases agree with TRBD1. Germline loops: CDR1 SGHRS, CDR2 YFSETQ. CDR3 length: 15 residues. V gave up 2 bases and J gave up 7 bases; unmatched junction bases: 6.

The chain carries TRBV12-2 and TRBJ2-1; TRBD2, the D gene given by the table, was not confirmed from the DNA. TRBV12-2 is a known pseudogene. The CDR3 consists of 17 residues. In nucleotides, the CDR3 is TGTGCAAGTCGCTTAGCGATCCCAGAGGGCCTGGGTAATGAGCAGTTCTTC. It codes for CASRLAIPEGLGNEQFF.

This sequence joins TRBV6-5 and TRBJ2-2, with 10 bases fitting TRBD1. Trimming at V came to 8 bases and at J to 2 bases, leaving 2 bases not matched to a gene. The CDR3 is 14 residues long. Per germline, CDR1 MNHEY and CDR2 SVGAGI. CDR3 coding DNA: TGTGCCAGCTGGACAGGGGGAAACACCGGGGAGCTGTTTTTT. It encodes CASWTGGNTGELFF.

The chain is built from TRBV5-1 and TRBJ2-2; D remains unclear. CDR3 length equals 16 residues. Trimming shortened V by 3 bases and J by 0 bases, and 12 bases separated the two germline ends. The germline V gene has CDR1 SGHRS and CDR2 YFSETQ. CDR3 sequence: CASSSVAHANTGELFF. The CDR3, as DNA: TGCGCCAGCAGCTCCGTAGCCCACGCGAACACCGGGGAGCTGTTTTTT.

The chain couples TRBV5-1 to TRBJ1-2; unclear D gene. This CDR3 contains 13 residues. The V gene lost 4 bases and the J gene lost 6 bases, with 13 bases spanning the gap. Germline V gene lookup returns CDR1 SGHRS and CDR2 YFSETQ. The CDR3 sequence: CASSPRWDNGYTF. Written as DNA, the CDR3 is TGCGCCAGCAGCCCCAGGTGGGATAATGGCTACACCTTC.

CDR3 protein: CASSQSSGQYNQPQHF. The CDR3 region has the DNA TGCGCCAGCAGCCAGTCGAGCGGGCAGTACAATCAGCCCCAGCATTTT. V and J are TRBV4-1 and TRBJ1-5; no firm D call. The CDR3 totals 16 residues. Germline values: CDR1 MGHRA, CDR2 YSYEKL. The V gene lost 3 bases and the J gene lost 3 bases, with 15 bases spanning the gap.

This chain connects TRBV5-8 to TRBJ2-7; 7 bases agree with TRBD1. This CDR3 is 15 amino acids long. The J segment lost 0 bases and the V segment lost 7 bases, leaving 10 bases of the junction unmatched. Germline assignment: CDR1 SGHTS and CDR2 YDEGEE. CDR3 in DNA: TGTGCCAGCCGTACCGACAGGGTTAACTCCTACGAGCAGTACTTC. Its translation is CASRTDRVNSYEQYF.

The CDR3 nucleotides are TGTGCCAGCAGTTCCGAGCCTAAAGGGACACTTTCTTCACCCCTCCACTTT. Protein: CASSSEPKGTLSSPLHF. The J gene is TRBJ1-6, the V gene TRBV28, with TRBD1 as a possible D gene (6 bases). Looked up from germline, CDR1 is MDHEN and CDR2 is SYDVKM. This CDR3 is built from 17 residues. The ends were cut back, 4 bases at V and 9 bases at J, with 22 bases in the middle.

The V call is TRBV9, the J call TRBJ2-1; D ambiguous. V was pared by 4 bases and J by 7 bases, with 15 bases between. The germline V gene has CDR1 SGDLS and CDR2 YYNGEE. This CDR3 has 14 amino acids. Here the CDR3 reads CASSPSLDENEQFF. CDR3 coding DNA: TGTGCCAGCAGCCCTTCATTGGACGAAAATGAGCAGTTCTTC.

The chain has TRBV5-4 and TRBJ2-1; 8 bases fit TRBD2. The CDR3 extends over 17 amino acids. The V segment lost 6 bases and the J segment 4 bases; nucleotides outside the gene matches: 15. Germline CDR1 is SGHNT and CDR2 is YYREEE (reference sequence). The CDR3 DNA sequence: TGTGCCAGCACCCCCGGGAGCGGGGGACGTACTTACAATGAGCAGTTCTTC. Translated, it gives CASTPGSGGRTYNEQFF. The whole variable domain, filled in from reference TRBV5-4 and TRBJ2-1, reads ETGVTQSPTHLIKTRGQQVTLRCSSQSGHNTVSWYQQALGQGPQFIFQYYREEENGRGNFPPRFSGLQFPNYSSELNVNALELDDSALYLCASTPGSGGRTYNEQFFGPGTRLTVL.

To note about this clone: The identical CDR3 is also encoded by other nucleotide sequences in the sample. The V and J genes are TRBV14 and TRBJ1-1, with no clear D. The CDR3 has 16 amino acids. Trimming pared 1 base from V and 1 base from J, leaving 13 bases between. The germline CDR1 and CDR2 sequences are SGHDN and FVKESK. CDR3 sequence reads: CASSQVRPAGNTEAFF. CDR3 coding DNA: TGTGCCAGCAGCCAAGTAAGGCCGGCAGGGAACACTGAAGCTTTCTTT.

The chain recombines TRBV7-3 with TRBJ2-1, with D tentatively TRBD1 (5 bases). The germline V gene encodes CDR1 SGHTA and CDR2 FQGTGA. Trimming stripped 5 bases from V and 3 bases from J, with 8 bases between. This CDR3 has 13 amino acids. The CDR3 region has the DNA TGTGCCAGCAGCCAGGGCAGCTACAATGAGCAGTTCTTC. Translating gives CASSQGSYNEQFF. The entire variable domain, with the rest obtained from reference TRBV7-3 and TRBJ2-1, is as follows: GAGVSQTPSNKVTEKGKYVELRCDPISGHTALYWYRQSLGQGPEFLIYFQGTGAADDSGLPNDRFFAVRPEGSVSTLKIQRTERGDSAVYLCASSQGSYNEQFFGPGTRLTVL.

The chain joins TRBV2 to TRBJ2-7; no clear D. V dropped 1 base and J dropped 1 base, with 8 bases sitting between them. The CDR3 consists of 14 residues. Germline CDR1 SNHLY, CDR2 FYNNEI. Here the CDR3 DNA reads TGTGCCAGCAGTGAAGTAACAATTTCCTACGAGCAGTACTTC. Translating gives CASSEVTISYEQYF.

The chain recombines TRBV10-3 with TRBJ2-2; D is possibly TRBD1 or TRBD2 (6 bases each). The V and J ends lost 7 bases and 3 bases respectively, with 12 bases between them. CDR1 and CDR2 from the germline V gene are ENHRY and SYGVKD. The CDR3 contains 14 residues. The CDR3 DNA follows: TGTGCCATCACGGGAGCAGGGGACACCGGGGAGCTGTTTTTT. It specifies CAITGAGDTGELFF.